Each of the 29 T cell receptor beta chains below was sequenced from the same sample in a study of blood T cell repertoires in COVID-19. This table comes from immunoSEQ multiplex PCR, and its TCRdb copy is limited to in-frame clones, with some not included. The data contain approximately 220,000 clones, 86% of them singletons. Sequencing was done on a sample of PBMCs or T cells enriched from blood (not recorded which). The receptor source for this set is a woman aged 30 to 39 who had been exposed to COVID-19.

The chain links TRBV21-1 to TRBJ2-6; the table's D call of TRBD1 was not tested on the DNA. TRBV21-1 is deemed a pseudogene. The CDR3 consists of 17 residues. CDR3 bases: TGTGCCAGCAGCACGACAGGGGGCGCGACTGGGGCCAACGTCCTGACTTTC. It yields the protein CASSTTGGATGANVLTF.

The V gene is TRBV2, the J gene TRBJ2-2; tentatively, D is TRBD1 (6 bases). CDR3 size: 14 residues. V shed 2 bases and J shed 6 bases, with 10 bases lying between them. In germline, CDR1 is SNHLY, CDR2 FYNNEI. The CDR3 sequence is CASSETPGAGELFF. The DNA of the CDR3 is TGTGCCAGCAGTGAAACGCCAGGGGCCGGGGAGCTGTTTTTT.

V gene TRBV9 combines with J gene TRBJ2-7, with TRBD1 matching over 10 bases. The CDR3 contains 14 residues. With 4 bases clipped from V and 6 bases from J, the junction kept 7 bases outside the gene matches. Germline CDR1 reads SGDLS; CDR2 reads YYNGEE. The CDR3, as DNA: TGTGCCAGCAGCCCCAGACGACAGGGGGCCGAGCAGTACTTC. Encoded protein: CASSPRRQGAEQYF.

The J gene is TRBJ1-1, the V gene TRBV27; D perhaps matches TRBD1 (5 bases). The CDR3 loop spans 14 amino acids. Looked up from germline, CDR1 is MNHEY and CDR2 is SMNVEV (reference sequence). V was trimmed by 5 bases and J by 4 bases, leaving 14 bases between them. CDR3 residues: CASSEQGFRTEAFF. Here the CDR3 DNA reads TGTGCCAGCAGTGAGCAGGGCTTTCGCACTGAAGCTTTCTTT.

The chain is built from TRBV7-9 and TRBJ2-4; TRBD2 might be the D (7 bases). Germline assignment: CDR1 SEHNR and CDR2 FQNEAQ (reference sequence). There are 16 residues in the CDR3. V shed 5 bases and J shed 0 bases, with 14 bases lying between them. The CDR3 DNA reads as TGTGCCAGCAGCCTCGGGGGAGGGGGAGCCAAAAACATTCAGTACTTC. It is translated as CASSLGGGGAKNIQYF.

The table lists this clone with a few counts. The CDR3: CATSTSTGEGSPLHF. The CDR3 coding sequence is TGTGCCACCTCAACCTCGACAGGGGAGGGTTCACCCCTCCACTTT. The rearrangement links TRBV2 to TRBJ1-6; 8 bases fit TRBD1. V shed 10 bases and J 9 bases; nucleotides not matched to a gene: 14. Germline V CDR1 and CDR2: SNHLY, FYNNEI. The CDR3 contains 15 residues.

This clone has just one count. The V gene is TRBV5-1, the J gene TRBJ1-2; TRBD1 matches at 9 bases. Germline V gene lookup returns CDR1 SGHRS and CDR2 YFSETQ. This CDR3 has 14 amino acids. V shed 4 bases and J 4 bases; nucleotides not matched to a gene: 5. CDR3: CASSPEGQGYGYTF. In DNA, the CDR3 is TGCGCCAGCAGCCCCGAGGGACAGGGCTATGGCTACACCTTC.

This chain joins TRBV2 and TRBJ1-4; D may be TRBD1 (5 bases). V was shortened by 6 bases and J by 2 bases, with 19 bases between the two germline ends. The CDR3 totals 17 residues. In germline, CDR1 is SNHLY, CDR2 FYNNEI. The CDR3, as DNA: TGTGCCAGCAGCTACAGGTGGGCCCTTGCGACTAATGAAAAACTGTTTTTT. Residues: CASSYRWALATNEKLFF.

The chain couples TRBV30 to TRBJ1-1, with D possibly TRBD1 on 6 matching bases. The germline V gene has CDR1 GTSNPN and CDR2 SVGIG (reference sequence). This CDR3 comprises 14 residues. Trimming took off 2 bases at V and 6 bases at J, with 16 bases between the two ends. The CDR3 DNA reads as TGTGCCTGGAGTCCCCGGGGGGCGAGGGCTGAAGCTTTCTTT. It is translated as CAWSPRGARAEAFF.

The V call is TRBV30, the J call TRBJ2-2; D possibly corresponds to TRBD1 (6 bases). This CDR3 region has 12 residues. The germline V gene has CDR1 GTSNPN and CDR2 SVGIG (reference sequence). The V and J ends lost 7 bases and 7 bases respectively, with 13 bases between them. The CDR3 nucleotides are TGTGCCTTAGGGGGTAGTGGCGGGGAGCTGTTTTTT. This encodes CALGGSGGELFF.

This sequence joins TRBV11-2 and TRBJ2-1; no reliable D call. V lost 1 base, J lost 14 bases, and 15 bases lay in between. In germline, CDR1 is SGHAT, CDR2 FQNNGV. The CDR3 has 13 residues. CDR3 region: CASSLVPGDPKFF. As DNA, the CDR3 is TGTGCCAGCAGCTTAGTCCCAGGCGATCCGAAGTTCTTC.

The gene calls are TRBV12-5 and TRBJ2-3; TRBD2 is a possible D gene (6 bases). Per the germline V gene, CDR1 is LGHNT and CDR2 is FRNRAP. V lost 6 bases and J lost 1, with 17 bases in between. The CDR3 consists of 16 residues. This chain's CDR3 is CASGNPRELGTDTQYF. The CDR3 DNA is TGTGCTAGTGGAAACCCTCGGGAGTTGGGCACAGATACGCAGTATTTT.

This clone has just one count. V gene TRBV5-8 combines with J gene TRBJ1-2; D perhaps matches TRBD1 (5 bases). Per germline, CDR1 SGHTS and CDR2 YDEGEE. V dropped 4 bases and J dropped 2 bases, with 15 bases sitting between them. This CDR3 is 15 amino acids long. CDR3 in amino acids: CASSHYGGTNYGYTF. As DNA, the CDR3 is TGTGCCAGCAGCCACTATGGGGGGACCAACTATGGCTACACCTTC.

The chain employs TRBV27 and TRBJ1-1; 9 bases line up with TRBD1. V shed 3 bases and J 3 bases; nucleotides not matched to a gene: 5. Germline values: CDR1 MNHEY, CDR2 SMNVEV (reference sequence). CDR3 length: 15 amino acids. In nucleotides, the CDR3 is TGTGCCAGCAGTTTTTCCGGACAGGGGTACACTGAAGCTTTCTTT. The encoded protein is CASSFSGQGYTEAFF.

The gene calls are TRBV19 and TRBJ2-7; 7 positions match TRBD2. Per the germline V gene, CDR1 is LNHDA and CDR2 is SQIVND (reference sequence). The CDR3 totals 14 residues. Trimming cost V 5 bases and J 1 base; bases outside gene matches: 5. This CDR3 reads CASSPLAVSYEQYF. The CDR3 DNA follows: TGTGCCAGTAGTCCCCTAGCGGTTTCCTACGAGCAGTACTTC.

A few counts support this clone. The chain has TRBV30 and TRBJ1-2, with 8 nucleotides matching TRBD1. Germline V gene sequence: CDR1 GTSNPN, CDR2 SVGIG (reference sequence). J lost 4 bases, V lost 2 bases, and 6 bases had no gene match. There are 14 residues in the CDR3. In DNA form, the CDR3 reads TGTGCCTGGAGTTCTACAGGGGGGGGCTATGGCTACACCTTC. This gives the protein CAWSSTGGGYGYTF.

This chain uses TRBV18 with TRBJ2-3; TRBD2 might be the D (6 bases). The CDR3 length is 14 residues. Germline V gene sequence: CDR1 KGHSH, CDR2 LQKENI. Trimming removed 3 bases at V and 3 bases at J, with 10 bases between. In nucleotides, the CDR3 is TGTGCCAGCTCACCCGGGGGACGGACAGATACGCAGTATTTT. Its protein is CASSPGGRTDTQYF.

The chain joins TRBV11-2 to TRBJ2-1; 11 bases are a match to TRBD2. Germline assignment: CDR1 SGHAT and CDR2 FQNNGV. Trimming removed 6 bases from V and 9 bases from J; junction bases left unmatched: 7. The CDR3 loop spans 14 amino acids. The CDR3 loop is CASRRLAGHGEQFF. The CDR3, as DNA: TGTGCCAGCAGGCGACTAGCGGGGCACGGTGAGCAGTTCTTC.

This clone was seen just once. This chain uses TRBV6-5 with TRBJ1-5; D is uncertain. This CDR3 contains 13 residues. Germline V gene sequence: CDR1 MNHEY, CDR2 SVGAGI. The V gene lost 7 bases and the J gene lost 5 bases, with 12 bases spanning the gap. The CDR3 reads CASTRGEDQPQHF. The CDR3 DNA is TGTGCCAGCACTCGCGGGGAGGATCAGCCCCAGCATTTT.

The V call is TRBV28, the J call TRBJ2-7; D possibly corresponds to TRBD2 (5 bases). The CDR3 loop spans 14 amino acids. V lost 4 bases, J lost 6 bases, and 16 bases lay in between. Germline V gene lookup returns CDR1 MDHEN and CDR2 SYDVKM. In DNA, the CDR3 is TGTGCCAGCAGTTCCGGACTGGGTTGGTCCGAGCAGTACTTC. Its translation is CASSSGLGWSEQYF.

V is TRBV5-7 and J is TRBJ2-2; TRBD1 matches at 8 bases. TRBV5-7 is identified as an open reading frame with a role that is uncertain. CDR3 length equals 15 residues. With 4 bases clipped from V and 4 bases from J, the junction kept 6 bases outside the gene matches. CDR3 loop: CASSPITGGTGELFF. The CDR3 bases are TGTGCCAGCAGCCCAATCACAGGGGGCACCGGGGAGCTGTTTTTT.

The V call is TRBV19, the J call TRBJ1-2, with D maybe TRBD1 (6 bases). The V gene's germline CDR1 is LNHDA and CDR2 SQIVND (reference sequence). The V end lost 3 bases, the J end lost 5 bases, and 10 bases lay between the germline ends. The CDR3 sequence is 13 residues long. The CDR3 region has the DNA TGTGCCAGTAGTATCCGGCAGGGGTATGGCTACACCTTC. Translated: CASSIRQGYGYTF.

This clone appeared once. V usage is TRBV2 and J usage is TRBJ1-6; perhaps TRBD1 as D (6 bases). The V end was cut by 6 bases, the J end by 0 bases, with 15 bases between. Germline V lookup: CDR1 SNHLY, CDR2 FYNNEI. The CDR3 extends over 17 amino acids. The CDR3 DNA reads TGTGCCAGCAGGTGGGACACCGAGAGCTCCTATAATTCACCCCTCCACTTT. Amino acid sequence: CASRWDTESSYNSPLHF.

V usage is TRBV10-1 and J usage is TRBJ2-1; possibly TRBD1 for D (6 bases). Germline CDR1 is WNHNN and CDR2 is SYGVQD (reference sequence). The CDR3 sequence is 15 residues long. With 7 bases removed from V and 0 bases from J, the gap between germline ends came to 13 bases. The CDR3 sequence is CASILRDNSYNEQFF. Written as DNA, the CDR3 is TGCGCCAGCATCCTCCGGGACAACTCCTACAATGAGCAGTTCTTC.

The rearrangement links TRBV6-1 to TRBJ2-6, with a possible D match to TRBD1 (6 bases). V lost 4 bases and J 0 bases, leaving 10 bases between the germline ends. CDR3 size: 16 residues. CDR1 is MNHNS and CDR2 is SASEGT in the germline V gene. The CDR3 protein is CASSGRTASGANVLTF. In DNA form, the CDR3 reads TGTGCCAGCAGTGGCAGGACAGCCTCTGGGGCCAACGTCCTGACTTTC.

The V call is TRBV27, the J call TRBJ2-2, with 7 bases identical to TRBD1. Germline V gene data show CDR1 as MNHEY and CDR2 as SMNVEV (reference sequence). The CDR3 totals 15 residues. The ends lost 6 bases at V and 3 bases at J; junction bases unmatched: 7. Here the CDR3 reads CASSLGTAYTGELFF. The CDR3 DNA follows: TGTGCCAGCAGCCTCGGGACAGCTTACACCGGGGAGCTGTTTTTT.

The V gene is TRBV4-1, the J gene TRBJ1-5, with D perhaps matching TRBD1 (6 bases). V was cut by 0 bases and J by 5 bases, with 14 bases left in between. The CDR3 length is 16 residues. CDR1 is MGHRA and CDR2 is YSYEKL in the germline V gene. CDR3 protein: CASSQDHPAGDQPQHF. For the CDR3, the DNA is TGCGCCAGCAGCCAAGATCATCCGGCAGGGGATCAGCCCCAGCATTTT.

This sequence joins TRBV5-1 and TRBJ2-3; 7 nucleotides align to TRBD1. CDR1 and CDR2 (germline): SGHRS, YFSETQ. V lost 4 bases to trimming and J lost 5 bases; unmatched junction nucleotides: 7. CDR3 length: 14 amino acids. The CDR3 DNA follows: TGCGCCAGCAGCCCCGGACAGGCGAAAGATACGCAGTATTTT. Translated, it gives CASSPGQAKDTQYF.

The V call is TRBV12-3 or TRBV12-4, the J call TRBJ1-1, with D unclear. V lost 6 bases, J lost 0 bases, and 5 bases lay in between. The CDR3 is 12 residues long. CDR3 DNA: TGTGCCAGCAGCCACATGAACACTGAAGCTTTCTTT. Protein sequence: CASSHMNTEAFF.